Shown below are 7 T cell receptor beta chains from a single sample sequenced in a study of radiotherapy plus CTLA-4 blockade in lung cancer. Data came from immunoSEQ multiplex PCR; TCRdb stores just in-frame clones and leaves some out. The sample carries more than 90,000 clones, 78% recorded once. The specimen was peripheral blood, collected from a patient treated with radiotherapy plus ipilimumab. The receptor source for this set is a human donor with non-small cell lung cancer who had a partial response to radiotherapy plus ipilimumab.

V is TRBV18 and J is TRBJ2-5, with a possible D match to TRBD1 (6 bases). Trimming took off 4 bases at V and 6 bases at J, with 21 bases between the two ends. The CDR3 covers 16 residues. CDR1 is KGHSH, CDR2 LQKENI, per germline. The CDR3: CASSLSGAASFQTQYF. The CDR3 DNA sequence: TGTGCCAGCTCACTATCAGGGGCGGCCTCGTTTCAGACCCAGTACTTC.

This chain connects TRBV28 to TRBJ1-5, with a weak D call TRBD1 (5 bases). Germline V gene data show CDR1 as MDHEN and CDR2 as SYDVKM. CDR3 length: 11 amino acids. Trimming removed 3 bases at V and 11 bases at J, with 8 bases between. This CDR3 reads CASSFAGAQHF. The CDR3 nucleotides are TGTGCCAGCAGTTTCGCGGGGGCCCAGCATTTT.

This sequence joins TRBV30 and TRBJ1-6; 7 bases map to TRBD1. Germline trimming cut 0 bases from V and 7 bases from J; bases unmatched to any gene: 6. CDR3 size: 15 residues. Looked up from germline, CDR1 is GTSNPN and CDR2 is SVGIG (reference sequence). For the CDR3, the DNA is TGTGCCTGGAGTGTGAACAGGGGAGGAAATTCACCCCTCCACTTT. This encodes CAWSVNRGGNSPLHF.

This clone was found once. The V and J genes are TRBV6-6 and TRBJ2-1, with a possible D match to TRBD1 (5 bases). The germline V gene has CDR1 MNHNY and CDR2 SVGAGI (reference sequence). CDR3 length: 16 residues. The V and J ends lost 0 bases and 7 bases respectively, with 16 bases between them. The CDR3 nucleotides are TGTGCCAGCAGTTACTCGACAGTGAACCCTACGAATGAGCAGTTCTTC. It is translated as CASSYSTVNPTNEQFF.

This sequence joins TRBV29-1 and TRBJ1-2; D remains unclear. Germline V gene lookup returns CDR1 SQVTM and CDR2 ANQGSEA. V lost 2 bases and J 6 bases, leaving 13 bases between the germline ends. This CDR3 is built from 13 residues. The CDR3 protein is CSVEIWGENGYTF. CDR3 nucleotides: TGCAGCGTTGAAATTTGGGGAGAAAATGGCTACACCTTC.

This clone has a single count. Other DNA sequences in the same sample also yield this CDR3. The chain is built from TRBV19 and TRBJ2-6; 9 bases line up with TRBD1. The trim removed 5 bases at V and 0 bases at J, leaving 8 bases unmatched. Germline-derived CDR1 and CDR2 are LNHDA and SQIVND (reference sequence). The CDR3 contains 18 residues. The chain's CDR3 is CASSPWDRARSGANVLTF. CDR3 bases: TGTGCCAGTAGTCCCTGGGACAGGGCCCGCTCTGGGGCCAACGTCCTGACTTTC.

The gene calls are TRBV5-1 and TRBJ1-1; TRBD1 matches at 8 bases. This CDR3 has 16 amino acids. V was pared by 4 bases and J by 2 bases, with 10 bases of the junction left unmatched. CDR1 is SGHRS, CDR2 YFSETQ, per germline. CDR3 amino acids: CASSPAYRGSNTEAFF. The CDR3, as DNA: TGCGCCAGCAGCCCAGCCTACAGGGGGTCCAACACTGAAGCTTTCTTT.